This T cell receptor beta chain was captured by sequencing in a study of blood T cell repertoires in COVID-19. Study at large: T cells, B-cell-depleted T cells, or PBMCs supplied cDNA or gDNA.

Sequencing was performed with immunoSEQ multiplex PCR; in TCRdb, only in-frame clones are kept and a portion is missing. There are tens of thousands of clones in the sample; roughly 84% occur only once, and approximately 10% lies in the top ten. This clonotype originated in a man aged 70 or older with active COVID-19. The sequencing sample was made of peripheral blood.

DNA of the CDR3: TGTGCCAGCAGCTTAGGGCCGGGGGGTGGCTACACCTTC. As protein: CASSLGPGGGYTF. The gene calls are TRBV7-2 and TRBJ1-2, with D possibly TRBD1 on 5 matching bases. Looked up from germline, CDR1 is SGHTA and CDR2 is FQGNSA. Trimming shortened V by 1 base and J by 7 bases, and 10 bases separated the two germline ends. CDR3 length: 13 amino acids. The full variable domain, its missing parts supplied by reference TRBV7-2 and TRBJ1-2, is GAGVSQSPSNKVTEKGKDVELRCDPISGHTALYWYRQSLGQGLEFLIYFQGNSAPDKSGLPSDRFSAERTGGSVSTLTIQRTQQEDSAVYLCASSLGPGGGYTFGSGTRLTVV.